The rows below give T cell receptor beta chains drawn from one sample of a study of shared clonotypes between healthy human individuals. Method: immunoSEQ multiplex PCR; TCRdb's copy keeps in-frame clones and lacks some. The table records about 1,800,000 clones, approximately 94% of them present only once. The specimen was naive CD8+ T cells sorted from blood. Receptor source: a man aged 18 to 30 in good health. The CDR3 runs from the conserved cysteine through the conserved F or W. The order of the fields is clone size, V gene, D gene, J gene, CDR3 protein, CDR3 DNA. A D gene is named only where the DNA matches it firmly. Clone size is shown for a subset of rows, as once, few, many or a class of expanded clone.

NA	TRBV6-1	NA	TRBJ1-3	CASKDNPGNTIYF	TGTGCCAGCAAGGATAACCCTGGAAACACCATATATTTT
NA	TRBV4-1	TRBD1	TRBJ2-7	CASSHQTGYEQYF	TGCGCCAGCAGCCACCAGACAGGGTACGAGCAGTACTTC
NA	TRBV20-1	NA	TRBJ2-1	CSARLNEQFF	TGCAGTGCTAGGCTTAATGAGCAGTTCTTC
NA	TRBV6-5	NA	TRBJ2-7	CASTNSGASYEQYF	TGTGCCAGCACCAATTCGGGGGCCTCCTACGAGCAGTACTTC
NA	TRBV6-5	NA	TRBJ2-7	CASSYGGPGYEQYF	TGTGCCAGCAGTTATGGAGGCCCTGGGTACGAGCAGTACTTC
NA	TRBV21-1	NA	TRBJ2-5	CARPDPHLIWYGETQYF	TGTGCCAGACCGGACCCCCATTTAATCTGGTACGGAGAGACCCAGTACTTC
NA	TRBV29-1	NA	TRBJ2-1	CSVEDPRRPVDEQFF	TGCAGCGTTGAAGATCCTCGGAGGCCTGTCGATGAGCAGTTCTTC
NA	TRBV6-5	NA	TRBJ2-1	CASSYLQGLDEQFF	TGTGCCAGCAGTTACCTGCAGGGACTCGATGAGCAGTTCTTC
NA	TRBV7-9	NA	TRBJ2-5	CASSLGTAIADETQYF	TGTGCCAGCAGCTTAGGAACAGCGATAGCCGACGAGACCCAGTACTTC
NA	TRBV27	NA	TRBJ2-1	CASSLRQVAYNEQFF	TGTGCCAGCAGTTTGCGACAGGTGGCCTACAATGAGCAGTTCTTC
NA	TRBV15	NA	TRBJ1-5	CATSRVGGGNQPQHF	TGTGCCACCAGCAGAGTAGGGGGTGGCAATCAGCCCCAGCATTTT
NA	TRBV18	TRBD1	TRBJ2-7	CASSPLTGIYEQYF	TGTGCCAGCTCACCACTGACAGGGATCTACGAGCAGTACTTC
once	TRBV6-1	TRBD2	TRBJ2-1	CASKDIAGDYNEQFF	TGTGCCAGCAAGGATATAGCGGGGGATTACAATGAGCAGTTCTTC
NA	TRBV6-6	NA	TRBJ1-1	CASSYEGREAFF	TGTGCCAGCAGTTACGAGGGGCGTGAAGCTTTCTTT
NA	TRBV10-1	TRBD2	TRBJ2-1	CASSDAGGTYNEQFF	TGCGCCAGCAGTGATGCGGGAGGAACCTACAATGAGCAGTTCTTC
NA	TRBV7-9	NA	TRBJ1-2	CASSDEDGIYGYTF	TGTGCCAGCAGCGATGAGGACGGAATCTATGGCTACACCTTC
NA	TRBV4-1	NA	TRBJ1-2	CASSQVSTTHYGYTF	TGCGCCAGCAGCCAAGTTAGCACAACACACTATGGCTACACCTTC
NA	TRBV4-1	TRBD2	TRBJ2-2	CASSQARGVRTGELFF	TGCGCCAGCAGCCAAGCCCGGGGGGTGCGCACCGGGGAGCTGTTTTTT
NA	TRBV7-9	NA	TRBJ1-1	CASSSFDSFLNTEAFF	TGTGCCAGCAGCTCCTTTGACAGTTTCCTTAACACTGAAGCTTTCTTT
NA	TRBV10-2	NA	TRBJ2-1	CASNDLVHEQFF	TGCGCCAGCAATGACCTAGTCCATGAGCAGTTCTTC
NA	TRBV27	NA	TRBJ2-2	CASSLSGGELFF	TGTGCCAGCAGTTTATCAGGCGGGGAGCTGTTTTTT
NA	TRBV15	TRBD2	TRBJ2-1	CATSSPSGGYEQFF	TGTGCCACCAGCAGTCCTAGCGGGGGGTATGAGCAGTTCTTC
NA	TRBV28	NA	TRBJ2-7	CASSLWTFGYEQYF	TGTGCCAGCAGTTTATGGACGTTTGGCTACGAGCAGTACTTC
NA	TRBV4-3	NA	TRBJ2-1	CASSQDRDWGLEQFF	TGCGCCAGCAGCCAAGATAGGGACTGGGGATTGGAGCAGTTCTTC
NA	TRBV5-4	NA	TRBJ1-2	CASSLAPLTYGYTF	TGTGCCAGCAGCTTGGCCCCGTTAACCTATGGCTACACCTTC
NA	TRBV29-1	NA	TRBJ2-5	CSVEDDRKETQYF	TGCAGCGTTGAGGACGACAGGAAAGAGACCCAGTACTTC
NA	TRBV6-1	NA	TRBJ2-3	CASSTQRGTDTQYF	TGTGCCAGCAGTACACAGCGGGGCACAGATACGCAGTATTTT
NA	TRBV27	TRBD2	TRBJ2-1	CASSLLQRGDEQFF	TGTGCCAGCAGCCTTCTTCAGCGGGGGGATGAGCAGTTCTTC
NA	TRBV4-3	TRBD1	TRBJ1-1	CASSQGTGMITEAFF	TGCGCCAGCAGCCAAGGGACAGGGATGATAACTGAAGCTTTCTTT
NA	TRBV7-7	TRBD2	TRBJ2-5	CASSLEQGGTQETQYF	TGTGCTAGCAGCTTAGAGCAGGGAGGGACCCAAGAGACCCAGTACTTC
NA	TRBV6-5	TRBD1	TRBJ2-5	CASSYGQGAQETQYF	TGTGCCAGCAGTTACGGACAGGGGGCACAAGAGACCCAGTACTTC
NA	TRBV13	TRBD2	TRBJ2-3	CASSFSGGAVDTQYF	TGTGCCAGCAGCTTTAGCGGGGGGGCCGTAGATACGCAGTATTTT
NA	TRBV27	NA	TRBJ1-1	CASSHLGGNTEAFF	TGTGCCAGCAGTCACCTCGGGGGGAACACTGAAGCTTTCTTT
NA	TRBV7-9	NA	TRBJ1-2	CASSSPGLVGYTF	TGTGCCAGCAGCTCCCCGGGGCTAGTGGGCTACACCTTC
NA	TRBV21-1	NA	TRBJ1-1	CASSIPDGGQDTEAFF	TGTGCCAGCAGCATCCCCGATGGGGGTCAGGACACTGAAGCTTTCTTT
NA	TRBV4-2	NA	TRBJ1-1	CASSPMAGVRTEAFF	TGTGCCAGCAGCCCGATGGCCGGGGTCCGCACTGAAGCTTTCTTT
NA	TRBV28	NA	TRBJ2-1	CASSYTSYNEQFF	TGTGCCAGCAGCTATACCTCCTACAATGAGCAGTTCTTC
NA	TRBV6-1	NA	TRBJ2-7	CASRLGEQYF	TGTGCCAGCAGGCTGGGGGAGCAGTACTTC
NA	TRBV6-5	TRBD1	TRBJ2-7	CASSYSPQGAEQYF	TGTGCCAGCAGTTACTCGCCCCAGGGGGCAGAGCAGTACTTC
NA	TRBV6-4	TRBD1	TRBJ2-2	CATSGRQGWYTGELFF	TGTGCCACAAGTGGACGACAGGGCTGGTACACCGGGGAGCTGTTTTTT
NA	TRBV7-2	NA	TRBJ2-7	CASSLSGPLYEQYF	TGTGCCAGCAGCTTATCCGGACCTTTATACGAGCAGTACTTC
NA	TRBV7-2	NA	TRBJ1-1	CASSFEGTGTEAFF	TGTGCCAGCAGCTTCGAGGGAACGGGCACTGAAGCTTTCTTT
NA	TRBV11-2	NA	TRBJ1-4	CASSPRWGGSNEKLFF	TGTGCCAGCAGCCCCCGGTGGGGCGGCTCTAATGAAAAACTGTTTTTT
NA	TRBV4-2	TRBD1	TRBJ1-1	CASSPQTGGTEAFF	TGTGCCAGCAGCCCGCAAACAGGGGGCACTGAAGCTTTCTTT
NA	TRBV5-6	NA	TRBJ2-7	CASSLGRVEQYF	TGTGCCAGCAGCTTGGGACGGGTCGAGCAGTACTTC
NA	TRBV19	NA	TRBJ1-1	CASSWASKAEAFF	TGTGCCAGTAGTTGGGCTTCGAAAGCTGAAGCTTTCTTT
NA	TRBV19	NA	TRBJ1-1	CASSIEELREAFF	TGTGCCAGTAGTATTGAGGAACTCAGGGAAGCTTTCTTT
NA	TRBV2	TRBD1	TRBJ1-2	CASSVGGLYGYTF	TGTGCCAGCAGTGTAGGGGGCCTTTATGGCTACACCTTC
NA	TRBV5-1	NA	TRBJ2-7	CASSLGAGDLGYEQYF	TGCGCCAGCAGCTTGGGGGCAGGGGACCTCGGCTACGAGCAGTACTTC
NA	TRBV4-1	NA	TRBJ2-7	CASTFSTTGSYEQYF	TGCGCCAGTACCTTTTCTACCACCGGGAGCTACGAGCAGTACTTC
NA	TRBV7-2	TRBD1	TRBJ2-5	CASSPGETGTTLSQYF	TGTGCCAGCAGCCCCGGGGAGACAGGGACCACCCTATCCCAGTACTTC
once	TRBV5-4	TRBD1	TRBJ1-1	CASSPGQGGTEAFF	TGTGCCAGCAGCCCAGGACAGGGTGGAACTGAAGCTTTCTTT
NA	TRBV2	NA	TRBJ1-2	CASSDPGAGTNYGYTF	TGTGCCAGCAGTGACCCGGGAGCGGGGACCAACTATGGCTACACCTTC
NA	TRBV9	NA	TRBJ1-2	CASSVDGRMNYGYTF	TGTGCCAGCAGCGTAGATGGCAGGATGAACTATGGCTACACCTTC
NA	TRBV7-6	NA	TRBJ1-2	CASSLGTGSPNYGYTF	TGTGCCAGCAGCTTAGGCACGGGCAGCCCTAACTATGGCTACACCTTC